Sequencing of this T cell receptor (beta chain) was carried out in a study of neurological immune-mediated disorders (dated by TCRdb to about 2019). Notes on the research overall: The study compared peripheral blood TCR-beta repertoires of HTLV-I-associated myelopathy (HAM/TSP) patients, multiple sclerosis patients and healthy controls using UMI-based sequencing. The 106 TCR-beta libraries covered PBMC samples along with longitudinal samples, technical triplicates, and paired sorted CD4+ and CD8+ T-cell subsets. Of the approximately 66 subjects in the cohort, about 14 were HAM/TSP patients, roughly 34 were multiple sclerosis patients, and 20 were healthy controls. Longitudinal HAM/TSP and healthy donors were sampled at 3 time-points each (about 3-40 month intervals). Results the study describes overall, beyond this receptor: Expanded clones from different subjects shared no identical CDR3 amino acid sequences, which suggests that TCR-beta repertoires were private in all groups. TCR clonal expansion was highest in HAM/TSP patients and lowest in MS patients, with MS patients falling below even healthy controls.

cDNA was synthesized by template-switch 5'RACE using a primer carrying a 10-nucleotide random unique molecular identifier by which each TCR transcript was tagged. Every sequencing run yielded over 180 million TCR-beta sequences covering 15-18 subjects. Total RNA was extracted with the RNeasy kit. The KAPA Real-time Library Amplification kit was used to amplify TCR-beta VDJ regions with primers for the TCR constant region and the 5'RACE anchor. Sample indexes and Illumina adaptors were added in a first PCR, after which library yield was increased in a second PCR. After Ampure bead purification, the TCR product of roughly 650 bp was size-selected on a 2% E-gel SizeSelection system. Before pooling, library quality was assessed on a Bioanalyzer, concentration was determined with Qubit, and library quantification was performed with the Kapa Library Quantification kit. Libraries were sequenced paired-end 2 x 150 bp on an Illumina HiSeq 2500. To increase sequence diversity, roughly 24-32% phiX was spiked into each library pool. As for the original processing: Quality-filtered reads were processed with the UMI-based MiGEC pipeline, which removed over 85% of raw TCR sequences during error correction. IMGT germline references were used for aligning VDJ genes, and each clonotype was defined as a unique CDR3 amino acid sequence together with its V-J genes. Clonal expansion, Shannon diversity, and CDR3 relatedness (CalcPairwiseDistances, ClusterSamples) were evaluated with VDJtools, and phylogenetic trees were built with CLCbio workbench. Expanded clones were defined as having at least 8 unique UMIs, based on coefficient-of-variation modelling across technical triplicates. Using fastp at Q25 and MiXCR, TCRdb reprocessed the public reads and kept productive beta chains. Each record represents a unique CDR3 protein, reported with the most common genes and DNA among its rows. The V and J calls follow TCRdb's processing rather than the paper's. The sample data list tens of thousands of distinct CDR3 sequences, and roughly a tenth of these were observed just once. Together, the top ten hold less than 8.5% of the sample.

This specimen's time point label, per the study, means: longitudinal time-point 1 (baseline). For the unsorted PBMC libraries, 2 million PBMCs were stored in RNAlater at -80 degrees C until RNA extraction and were used to generate the libraries. Peripheral blood underwent Ficoll-Hypaque density gradient centrifugation to isolate PBMCs, which were then cryopreserved in liquid nitrogen. Many counts were recorded for this clonotype. The antigen it recognizes is unknown. The input lacks base qualities; no much larger clone sits a single base away. The receptor was derived from a male donor with HTLV-1-associated myelopathy (HAM/TSP). Sequences were obtained from PBMCs.

Read as DNA, the sequence is TGTGCCAGCAGCCAAGACCCTGGTGCAACTAATGAAAAACTGTTTTTT. Translated, it gives CASSQDPGATNEKLFF. The chain uses TRBV3-1 and TRBJ1-4; no confident D gene assignment can be made. The junction carries 8 bases between V and J, which are trimmed by 0 bases and 0 bases respectively. The CDR3 holds 16 amino acids from the cysteine to the phenylalanine. Only the CDR3 part of the read is kept: 48 bases, read in frame from the first base. The germline V gene (reference sequence) gives CDR1 as LGHDT and CDR2 as YNNKEL.